This T cell receptor beta chain was documented in a study of T-cell reconstitution after alpha-beta-depleted transplantation in children. Study results and caveats: Surviving thymic progenitors and recipient T cells were the source of high TCRbeta diversity at day 60 in some patients. Newly made T cells mostly supplied T-cell counts and diversity one year after transplant. About two months after transplant, alpha-beta T cells reportedly came from several hundred expanded graft clones.

Unique molecular identifiers tagged the TCRbeta library. TCRdb re-analysed the PCR reads in MiXCR, keeping a single row per CDR3 protein. Altogether hundreds of thousands of distinct CDR3 sequences are present, about 25% being singletons, with the ten largest covering about 2.6%. This clonotype has a handful of counts. Its antigen is unknown. This receptor was taken from a girl aged 2-10 years with Fanconi anemia, due to receive a stem cell transplant. The sequenced sample was PBMCs, obtained before TCRalphabeta/CD19-depleted stem cell transplant.

CDR3: CASSRSRLIQETQYF. The CDR3 nucleotides are TGTGCCAGCAGCCGATCCAGGCTGATCCAAGAGACCCAGTACTTC. The rearrangement links TRBV4-2 to TRBJ2-5; the D is unclear. V was shortened by 4 bases and J by 1 base, with 13 bases between the two germline ends. CDR1 LGHNA and CDR2 YNFKEQ come from the germline V gene. The CDR3 is made up of 15 amino acids.